The rows below give T cell receptor beta chains drawn from one sample of a study of T cell changes during pregnancy in multiple sclerosis. Repertoires were generated with immunoSEQ multiplex PCR, while TCRdb's copy carries only in-frame clones and drops some. This sample has roughly 70,000 clones, with approximately 92% found just once. The specimen was peripheral blood, collected in the third trimester of pregnancy. The receptors were gathered from a female donor in good health, enrolled as a control in a pregnancy study. CDR3s include the opening cysteine and the closing phenylalanine or tryptophan. A D gene is named only where the DNA matches it firmly. The listing skips clone size in some rows; elsewhere it reads once, few, many or a size class.

TRBV28,TRBJ2-1,.,.,TGTGCCAGCAGTTTAGGCAGGGGTGCCTACAATGAGCAGTTCTTC,CASSLGRGAYNEQFF
TRBV4-2,TRBJ2-3,.,.,TGTGCCAGCAGCCAAGATAATCAACAGCCGCAGTATTTT,CASSQDNQQPQYF
TRBV2,TRBJ1-4,.,TRBD1,TGTGCCAGCAGAGGGACAGAGGCAAATGAAAAACTGTTTTTT,CASRGTEANEKLFF
TRBV6-1,TRBJ1-5,.,TRBD1,TGTGCCAGCACCCCGGGACAGCATCAGCCCCAGCATTTT,CASTPGQHQPQHF
TRBV2,TRBJ1-1,.,.,TGTGCCAGCAGTCCACAGGTGAACACTGAAGCTTTCTTT,CASSPQVNTEAFF
TRBV7-2,TRBJ2-3,.,.,TGTGCCAGCAGCTCCCGGGTCACAGATACGCAGTATTTT,CASSSRVTDTQYF
TRBV14,TRBJ1-1,.,.,TGTGCCAGCAGCCAATTTCTGGAGAACTTTAAGGCTGAAGCTTTCTTT,CASSQFLENFKAEAFF
TRBV9,TRBJ2-1,many,TRBD1,TGTGCCAGCAGCGAGGACAGGGGGCCCTACAATGAGCAGTTCTTC,CASSEDRGPYNEQFF
TRBV27,TRBJ1-2,.,TRBD1,TGTGCCAGCAGCGTCGGGACAGGGGGCGGCTACACCTTC,CASSVGTGGGYTF
TRBV28,TRBJ2-7,.,.,TGTGCCAGCAGTCCCGGGGACTCCTACGAGCAGTACTTC,CASSPGDSYEQYF
TRBV2,TRBJ2-3,once,.,TGTGCCAGCAGTGAACAAACAGGCCCGGATACGCAGTATTTT,CASSEQTGPDTQYF
TRBV7-9,TRBJ1-6,few,TRBD1,TGTGCCAGCAGCTGGACAGGGGCCAATTCACCCCTCCACTTT,CASSWTGANSPLHF
TRBV19,TRBJ2-4,.,TRBD1,TGTGCCAGTAGCCCGAAGGACAGGCTAGCCAAAAACATTCAGTACTTC,CASSPKDRLAKNIQYF
TRBV27,TRBJ2-3,.,.,TGTGCCAGCAGTAAGGTTTTTGGGCAGTACACAGATACGCAGTATTTT,CASSKVFGQYTDTQYF
TRBV5-4,TRBJ2-2,.,.,TGTGCCAGCAGCTTGAACGGGGATTCAGGCGGGGAGCTGTTTTTT,CASSLNGDSGGELFF
TRBV6-4,TRBJ2-1,.,TRBD2,TGTGCCAGCAGATATTGGACTAGCGGCCCTTACAATGAGCAGTTCTTC,CASRYWTSGPYNEQFF
TRBV6-6,TRBJ1-4,.,TRBD1,TGTGCCAGCAGCCCCAGGGGGGTTCGGGAAAAACTGTTTTTT,CASSPRGVREKLFF
TRBV15,TRBJ1-6,few,.,TGTGCCACCAGCAGAGATCGCCTACAGGGCCGGAGCTCCTATAATTCACCCCTCCACTTT,CATSRDRLQGRSSYNSPLHF
TRBV9,TRBJ1-1,.,.,TGTGCCAGCAGCGTAGCTCCGGGGATGAACACTGAAGCTTTCTTT,CASSVAPGMNTEAFF
TRBV6-5,TRBJ2-1,.,TRBD2,TGTGCCAGCAGTTACGTCGCGGGAGGGCCGATTGAGCAGTTCTTC,CASSYVAGGPIEQFF
TRBV20-1,TRBJ1-6,few,.,TGCAGTGCTAGAGTGGGGACAACCCTCCACTTT,CSARVGTTLHF
TRBV10-1,TRBJ2-1,.,TRBD2,TGCGCCAGCAGTGAGGGAGCGGGGGACAATGAGCAGTTCTTC,CASSEGAGDNEQFF
TRBV12-5,TRBJ1-1,.,.,TGTGCTAGTGGACCCGACAGGTACACTGAAGCTTTCTTT,CASGPDRYTEAFF
TRBV11-3,TRBJ2-7,.,.,TGTGCCAGCAGCTTAGGGGAGGGGGATTACGAGCAGTACTTC,CASSLGEGDYEQYF
TRBV28,TRBJ2-7,once,.,TGTGCCAGCAGTTCCCTGTCCTACGAGCAGTACTTC,CASSSLSYEQYF
TRBV11-2,TRBJ1-6,.,.,TGTGCCAGCAGCCCCACGGGGTCCTATAATTCACCCCTCCACTTT,CASSPTGSYNSPLHF
TRBV28,TRBJ2-2,.,.,TGTGCCAGCAGTATTTGGCTTTCCAACACCGGGGAGCTGTTTTTT,CASSIWLSNTGELFF
TRBV2,TRBJ2-7,.,.,TGTGCCAGCAGTGAAAGCTGGACAGTTTCCTACGAGCAGTACTTC,CASSESWTVSYEQYF
TRBV27,TRBJ1-6,.,.,TGTGCAACACAGAGCTCCTATAATTCACCCCTCCACTTT,CATQSSYNSPLHF
TRBV19,TRBJ1-1,.,.,TGTGCCAGTAGTATGGGCGATGTTGACACTGAAGCTTTCTTT,CASSMGDVDTEAFF
TRBV28,TRBJ2-1,.,TRBD2,TGTGCCAGCAGTTTAATGCGGGGGACCTACAATGAGCAGTTCTTC,CASSLMRGTYNEQFF
TRBV7-9,TRBJ2-1,.,TRBD2,TGTGCCAGCAGCTTAGCTAGCGGGAGCTCCAATGAGCAGTTCTTC,CASSLASGSSNEQFF
TRBV7-8,TRBJ1-4,.,.,TGTGCCAGCACAAGGACAGTGGGATTGGAAAAACTGTTTTTT,CASTRTVGLEKLFF
TRBV7-9,TRBJ2-7,.,TRBD1,TGTGCCAGCAGCCCCCGGGGACAGGGGGGCGGCGAGCAGTACTTC,CASSPRGQGGGEQYF
TRBV28,TRBJ1-3,.,TRBD1,TGTGCCAGCAACCGCCCTACAGGGGGCGGGTGGACCATATATTTT,CASNRPTGGGWTIYF
TRBV28,TRBJ1-1,.,.,TGTGCCAGCAGTTGGGGGGTTGGGAGGACTGAAGCTTTCTTT,CASSWGVGRTEAFF
TRBV18,TRBJ1-4,once,.,TGTGCCAGCTCCCATCAAACGGGAGTTGAAAAACTGTTTTTT,CASSHQTGVEKLFF
TRBV6-5,TRBJ1-1,.,.,TGTGCCAGCAGTTACGAGGTGAACACTGAAGCTTTCTTT,CASSYEVNTEAFF
TRBV6-1,TRBJ1-1,.,TRBD1,TGTGCCAGCAGTTCTTACGGACAGGCGGGACTTGAAGCTTTCTTT,CASSSYGQAGLEAFF
TRBV7-2,TRBJ2-7,.,TRBD2,TGTGCCAGCAGCTACGGACTAGCGGACTCCTACGAGCAGTACTTC,CASSYGLADSYEQYF
TRBV28,TRBJ2-6,.,.,TGTGCCAGCAGTGACCACGGGTTCTCTGGGGCCAACGTCCTGACTTTC,CASSDHGFSGANVLTF
TRBV5-6,TRBJ2-7,.,.,TGTGCCAGCAGCTTGGGTATCGACGAGCAGTACTTC,CASSLGIDEQYF
TRBV18,TRBJ2-1,once,TRBD2,TGTGCCAGCTCACCGGCGCGGGAGTCGATCAATGAGCAGTTCTTC,CASSPARESINEQFF
TRBV9,TRBJ2-1,.,.,TGTGCCAGCAGCGTCGCCGCTACCTCCTACAATGAGCAGTTCTTC,CASSVAATSYNEQFF
TRBV30,TRBJ1-6,.,.,TGTGCCTGGAGCTTAAGGAGATCCGGAGGTTCACCCCTCCACTTT,CAWSLRRSGGSPLHF
TRBV11-2,TRBJ2-3,.,TRBD1,TGTGCCAGCAGCTTAGAGAGTTATTGGGGGACAGGCACAGATACGCAGTATTTT,CASSLESYWGTGTDTQYF
TRBV6-4,TRBJ1-6,.,TRBD1,TGTGCCAGCAGTGACTCAGAGGGGGCTAGCTCACCCCTCCACTTT,CASSDSEGASSPLHF
TRBV18,TRBJ1-2,.,TRBD1,TGTGCCAGCTCAATTTCGCAGGGGGCCAACTATGGCTACACCTTC,CASSISQGANYGYTF
TRBV11-2,TRBJ2-5,once,TRBD2,TGTGCCAGCAGCTTAGTTCCGGGACTAACCCAAGAGACCCAGTACTTC,CASSLVPGLTQETQYF
TRBV4-1,TRBJ2-3,.,.,TGCGCCAGCAGACCCAAGACAGAGTTTACGCAGTATTTT,CASRPKTEFTQYF
TRBV28,TRBJ1-2,.,.,TGTGCCAGCAGTTTATTAGGGGTGGACCGAGGTTATGATGGCTACACCTTC,CASSLLGVDRGYDGYTF
TRBV7-2,TRBJ2-7,.,.,TGTGCCAGCAGATCAAGCGGTGTGGTAGGCGAGCAGTACTTC,CASRSSGVVGEQYF
TRBV4-3,TRBJ1-4,.,TRBD1,TGCGCCAGCAGCTCCCAGGGGGCAACTAATGAAAAACTGTTTTTT,CASSSQGATNEKLFF
TRBV4-1,TRBJ2-7,.,TRBD1,TGCGCCAGCAGCCGCGGACAGGGGGCTGTCTACGAGCAGTACTTC,CASSRGQGAVYEQYF